One sample yielded the 25 T cell receptor beta chains listed below, sequenced in a study of blood T cells in healthy people across ages. The second PCR ran roughly 6 to 12 cycles with a sample-barcoded 5' primer and J-beta primers. TCRdb re-called the 5' RACE reads through MiXCR, storing one row per CDR3 protein. The repertoire holds approximately 1,100,000 distinct CDR3 sequences, 45% seen once, with 18% in the top ten. Sequencing used blood. These receptors originate from a woman in her sixties or seventies in good health.

This chain uses TRBV10-3 with TRBJ2-7; TRBD1 might be the D (6 bases). CDR1 and CDR2 from the germline V gene are ENHRY and SYGVKD. This CDR3 region has 14 residues. Between the trimmed V and J ends, which lost 8 bases and 3 bases, there was a span of 17 bases. For the CDR3, the DNA is TGTGCCATCCGCGAGGGGGTTTCTTTCTACGAGCAGTACTTC. Translating it yields CAIREGVSFYEQYF.

The V and J genes are TRBV20-1 and TRBJ2-1, with TRBD1 matching over 11 bases. The V segment lost 3 bases and the J segment 2 bases; nucleotides outside the gene matches: 0. This CDR3 contains 14 residues. Germline V gene sequence: CDR1 DFQATT, CDR2 SNEGSKA (reference sequence). The CDR3: CSARGQGAYNEQFF. In nucleotides, the CDR3 is TGCAGTGCTAGGGGACAGGGGGCCTACAATGAGCAGTTCTTC.

V and J are TRBV7-2 and TRBJ2-7; D is ambiguous. Trimming left V 2 bases short and J 0 bases short, with 5 bases between. The germline gives CDR1 SGHTA, CDR2 FQGNSA. CDR3 length: 13 amino acids. This CDR3 reads CASSLRYSYEQYF. The CDR3 DNA is TGTGCCAGCAGCTTAAGGTACTCCTACGAGCAGTACTTC. Drawing the rest from reference TRBV7-2 and TRBJ2-7, the complete variable domain is GAGVSQSPSNKVTEKGKDVELRCDPISGHTALYWYRQSLGQGLEFLIYFQGNSAPDKSGLPSDRFSAERTGGSVSTLTIQRTQQEDSAVYLCASSLRYSYEQYFGPGTRLTVT.

In its sample, this clonotype was seen a few times. The genes are TRBV29-1 and TRBJ2-3; 7 nucleotides line up with TRBD2. Germline assignment: CDR1 SQVTM and CDR2 ANQGSEA. V dropped 7 bases and J dropped 3; count of bases not matched to a gene: 7. The CDR3 is made up of 13 amino acids. CDR3: CSGGAGVTDTQYF. In DNA, the CDR3 is TGCAGCGGTGGGGCGGGAGTGACAGATACGCAGTATTTT.

This clonotype was seen a few times. The chain carries TRBV20-1 and TRBJ2-1; TRBD2 aligns across 11 bases. The junction had 7 bases not matched to a gene; V was cut back by 5 bases and J by 10 bases. This CDR3 spans 13 amino acids. The germline V gene encodes CDR1 DFQATT and CDR2 SNEGSKA (reference sequence). The CDR3 loop is CSAGSGRAGEQFF. The CDR3 bases are TGCAGTGCTGGTAGCGGGAGGGCAGGGGAGCAGTTCTTC.

The chain is built from TRBV20-1 and TRBJ2-7; 9 nucleotides align to TRBD2. J gave up 1 base and V 6 bases, and 10 bases lay outside the gene matches. The CDR3 runs 15 residues. Germline V lookup: CDR1 DFQATT, CDR2 SNEGSKA (reference sequence). CDR3 in amino acids: CSASSGRGRSYEQYF. DNA for the CDR3: TGCAGTGCCAGTAGCGGGAGAGGTCGGTCCTACGAGCAGTACTTC.

The gene calls are TRBV20-1 and TRBJ2-5, with 9 bases identical to TRBD1. V trimming: 3 bases; J trimming: 2 bases; junction bases outside the gene matches: 4. The CDR3 runs 14 residues. Per the germline V gene, CDR1 is DFQATT and CDR2 is SNEGSKA (reference sequence). CDR3 amino acids: CSARGDRAQETQYF. The CDR3 nucleotides read TGCAGTGCTAGGGGGGACAGGGCTCAAGAGACCCAGTACTTC.

This clonotype was seen a few times. The V and J genes are TRBV12-3 or TRBV12-4 and TRBJ2-5; 8 bases fit TRBD2. This CDR3 has 15 residues. V lost 8 bases, J lost 5 bases, and 13 bases stayed unmatched. The CDR3 DNA reads TGTGCCAGCGGGAACCAGCGGGAGAGGACTGAGACCCAGTACTTC. Translating it yields CASGNQRERTETQYF.

This clonotype was seen ten or more times. The CDR3 loop reads CASSLRGGNQPQHF. In nucleotides, the CDR3 is TGTGCCAGCAGCTTAAGGGGGGGGAATCAGCCCCAGCATTTT. V gene TRBV7-2 combines with J gene TRBJ1-5, with D tentatively TRBD1 (6 bases). V was shortened by 2 bases and J by 4 bases, with 9 bases between the two germline ends. The CDR3 has 14 amino acids. Germline CDR1 and CDR2: SGHTA and FQGNSA.

CDR3 DNA: TGTGCCAGCAGTAGAGGACTAGCGGGCCACGTACTCCCATCCTACGAGCAGTACTTC. Translating it yields CASSRGLAGHVLPSYEQYF. The chain employs TRBV28 and TRBJ2-7; 11 bases line up with TRBD2. This CDR3 has 19 residues. Germline-derived CDR1 and CDR2 are MDHEN and SYDVKM. V lost 5 bases, J lost 1 base, and 16 bases stayed unmatched. Drawing the rest from reference TRBV28 and TRBJ2-7, the complete variable domain is DVKVTQSSRYLVKRTGEKVFLECVQDMDHENMFWYRQDPGLGLRLIYFSYDVKMKEKGDIPEGYSVSREKKERFSLILESASTNQTSMYLCASSRGLAGHVLPSYEQYFGPGTRLTVT.

In regard to this clonotype: A much larger clone is a single base away; this may be a read error. V gene TRBV7-2 combines with J gene TRBJ2-3; D is uncertain. V was clipped by 5 bases and J by 4 bases, with 10 bases between them. The CDR3 consists of 13 residues. Per the germline V gene, CDR1 is SGHTA and CDR2 is FQGNSA. In DNA, the CDR3 is TGTGCCAGCAGCGTAGTAGCCGCAGATACGCAGTATTTT. This encodes CASSVVAADTQYF.

The chain combines TRBV5-1 with TRBJ2-7; 9 bases match TRBD1. The germline CDR1 and CDR2 sequences are SGHRS and YFSETQ. V was pared by 8 bases and J by 2 bases, with 8 bases of the junction left unmatched. This CDR3 has 14 amino acids. The CDR3 DNA is TGCGCCAGTACCTATGGACAGGGGCCCTACGAGCAGTACTTC. Amino acid sequence: CASTYGQGPYEQYF.

The CDR3 spells CASSDWQGASDTQYF. CDR3 nucleotides: TGTGCCAGCAGTGATTGGCAGGGGGCTTCAGATACGCAGTATTTT. The genes are TRBV25-1 and TRBJ2-3, with TRBD1 identical over 8 bases. Germline V gene lookup returns CDR1 MGHDK and CDR2 SYGVNS. The J segment lost 4 bases and the V segment lost 3 bases, leaving 6 bases of the junction unmatched. The CDR3 contains 15 residues.

The chain carries TRBV9 and TRBJ2-2; D remains ambiguous. The CDR3 totals 14 residues. CDR1 is SGDLS, CDR2 YYNGEE, per germline. V gave up 0 bases and J gave up 8 bases, with 11 bases separating them. CDR3 residues: CASSVGRVRGELFF. The CDR3 region has the DNA TGTGCCAGCAGCGTAGGAAGGGTACGAGGGGAGCTGTTTTTT.

J is TRBJ2-1 and V is TRBV29-1; 15 bases are a match to TRBD2. V lost 4 bases to trimming and J lost 13 bases; unmatched junction nucleotides: 2. Germline values: CDR1 SQVTM, CDR2 ANQGSEA. The CDR3 extends over 12 amino acids. Here the CDR3 DNA reads TGCAGCGTTGCGGGACTAGCGGGGGGTCAGTTCTTC. Protein product: CSVAGLAGGQFF.

This chain uses TRBV5-1 with TRBJ1-6; D gene ambiguous. This CDR3 comprises 18 residues. The germline CDR1 and CDR2 sequences are SGHRS and YFSETQ. The V gene lost 0 bases and the J gene lost 8 bases, with 21 bases spanning the gap. CDR3 residues: CASSLGPFSGSVDSPLHF. In nucleotides, the CDR3 is TGCGCCAGCAGCTTGGGACCCTTTTCCGGGTCTGTGGATTCACCCCTCCACTTT.

This clonotype was counted a few times. The chain joins TRBV4-1 to TRBJ2-3; no firm D call. Trimming removed 0 bases from V and 3 bases from J, with 13 bases in between. CDR1 and CDR2 (germline): MGHRA, YSYEKL. CDR3 size: 16 residues. CDR3 residues: CASSQDHQVLTDTQYF. The CDR3, as DNA: TGCGCCAGCAGCCAAGATCATCAGGTTTTAACAGATACGCAGTATTTT.

This clonotype was seen more than once but under ten times. The V call is TRBV7-9, the J call TRBJ2-5; perhaps TRBD2 as D (6 bases). V shed 6 bases and J shed 2 bases, with 10 bases lying between them. The CDR3 covers 13 residues. CDR1 is SEHNR, CDR2 FQNEAQ, per germline (reference sequence). The CDR3 loop reads CASSGRLQETQYF. The CDR3 nucleotides read TGTGCCAGCAGTGGGAGGCTTCAAGAGACCCAGTACTTC. Supplemented by reference TRBV7-9 and TRBJ2-5, the full variable domain reads DTGVSQNPRHKITKRGQNVTFRCDPISEHNRLYWYRQTLGQGPEFLTYFQNEAQLEKSRLLSDRFSAERPKGSFSTLEIQRTEQGDSAMYLCASSGRLQETQYFGPGTRLLVL.

This clonotype was recorded many times. This CDR3 is CSVEGGRLGTQYF. CDR3 DNA sequence: TGCAGCGTTGAGGGCGGTCGTTTAGGGACCCAGTACTTC. This chain connects TRBV29-1 to TRBJ2-5; D remains ambiguous. The CDR3 is 13 amino acids. Trimming took off 3 bases at V and 7 bases at J, with 15 bases between the two ends. The V gene's germline CDR1 is SQVTM and CDR2 ANQGSEA.

This clonotype was seen only once. V usage is TRBV11-3 and J usage is TRBJ2-4, with D hard to call. Near its end, the DNA agrees better with TRBJ2-7, so the J call may be wrong. Germline V gene sequence: CDR1 SGHNT, CDR2 YENEEA. CDR3 size: 13 residues. CDR3 sequence: CASSLEVSSEQYF. The CDR3 DNA reads as TGTGCCAGCAGCTTAGAGGTCTCATCCGAGCAGTACTTC.

This clonotype was seen more than once but under ten times. The J gene is TRBJ2-7, the V gene TRBV24-1; tentatively, D is TRBD1 (6 bases). Germline V lookup: CDR1 KGHDR, CDR2 SFDVKD. The CDR3 is 13 amino acids. V gave up 7 bases and J gave up 2 bases, with 11 bases separating them. DNA of the CDR3: TGTGCCACCAGCCAGGGGAGCCCCTACGAGCAGTACTTC. The encoded protein is CATSQGSPYEQYF.

The CDR3 DNA reads as TGCAGTGCTAGGGCTAGCGGGAGGCGCACAGATACGCAGTATTTT. Its protein is CSARASGRRTDTQYF. The V gene is TRBV20-1, the J gene TRBJ2-3, with TRBD2 matching 11 bases. With 3 bases clipped from V and 1 base from J, the junction kept 3 bases outside the gene matches. The CDR3 covers 15 residues. CDR1 DFQATT and CDR2 SNEGSKA come from the germline V gene (reference sequence).

The chain employs TRBV27 and TRBJ2-5; 15 bases agree with TRBD2. Germline V CDR1 and CDR2: MNHEY, SMNVEV (reference sequence). This CDR3 contains 12 residues. V dropped 8 bases and J dropped 9; count of bases not matched to a gene: 1. The CDR3 DNA reads as TGTGCCAGCTGGACTAGCGGGGGGGCCCAGTACTTC. It translates to CASWTSGGAQYF.

The chain joins TRBV14 to TRBJ2-3, with D hard to call. Trimming pared 0 bases from V and 0 bases from J, leaving 16 bases between. Germline V gene lookup returns CDR1 SGHDN and CDR2 FVKESK. The CDR3 sequence is 18 residues long. CDR3 nucleotides: TGTGCCAGCAGCCAAGATGAGTCTGAAGGATATAGCACAGATACGCAGTATTTT. Its translation: CASSQDESEGYSTDTQYF. Full variable domain (missing parts from reference TRBV14 and TRBJ2-3): EAGVTQFPSHSVIEKGQTVTLRCDPISGHDNLYWYRRVMGKEIKFLLHFVKESKQDESGMPNNRFLAERTGGTYSTLKVQPAELEDSGVYFCASSQDESEGYSTDTQYFGPGTRLTVL.

Only one count was recorded for this clonotype. The rearrangement joins TRBV9 to TRBJ2-2; D remains ambiguous. Between the trimmed V and J ends, which lost 5 bases and 0 bases, there was a span of 11 bases. From germline, CDR1 is SGDLS and CDR2 YYNGEE. The CDR3 is 15 amino acids. The CDR3 region has the DNA TGTGCCAGCAGGACACATAGCACGAACACCGGGGAGCTGTTTTTT. Translating gives CASRTHSTNTGELFF. Drawing the rest from reference TRBV9 and TRBJ2-2, the complete variable domain is DSGVTQTPKHLITATGQRVTLRCSPRSGDLSVYWYQQSLDQGLQFLIQYYNGEERAKGNILERFSAQQFPDLHSELNLSSLELGDSALYFCASRTHSTNTGELFFGEGSRLTVL.